This T cell receptor (beta chain) was found in a study of blood T cell repertoires in COVID-19. Using immunoSEQ multiplex PCR, the repertoire was profiled, and TCRdb retains in-frame clones only, with some absent. The table records around 150,000 clones, roughly 85% of them present only once. The V and J ends lost 4 bases and 5 bases respectively, with 14 bases between them. Per the germline V gene, CDR1 is LNHDA and CDR2 is SQIVND (reference sequence). The CDR3 is 14 residues long. The receptor was isolated from a woman aged 60 to 75 with COVID-19, enrolled during active disease. This rearrangement joins TRBV19 to TRBJ1-2; D possibly corresponds to TRBD1 (6 bases). Sequences were obtained from peripheral blood. Written as DNA, the CDR3 is TGTGCCAGTAGTACCCTTGACAGGCTGTATGGCTACACCTTC. Translation gives CASSTLDRLYGYTF. Full variable domain (missing parts from reference TRBV19 and TRBJ1-2): DGGITQSPKYLFRKEGQNVTLSCEQNLNHDAMYWYRQDPGQGLRLIYYSQIVNDFQKGDIAEGYSVSREKKESFPLTVTSAQKNPTAFYLCASSTLDRLYGYTFGSGTRLTVV.